These 20 T cell receptor beta chains originate from one sample sequenced in a study of somatic mutations in cytotoxic T cells in rheumatoid arthritis. Sequencing was performed with immunoSEQ multiplex PCR; in TCRdb, only in-frame clones are kept and a portion is missing. The sample contains 20,000 to 25,000 clones, about 82% of which appear only once. The source material was CD8+ T cells sorted from blood. These receptors were collected from an adult with rheumatoid arthritis.

This clone was counted a single time. This chain connects TRBV5-8 to TRBJ2-3, with 9 bases aligning to TRBD1. The germline V gene encodes CDR1 SGHTS and CDR2 YDEGEE. CDR3 size: 16 residues. Trimming at V came to 4 bases and at J to 2 bases, leaving 8 bases not matched to a gene. The CDR3 protein is CASSEFGQGTTDTQYF. The CDR3 nucleotides are TGTGCCAGCAGCGAGTTCGGACAGGGGACCACAGATACGCAGTATTTT. The entire variable domain, with the rest obtained from reference TRBV5-8 and TRBJ2-3, is as follows: EAGVTQSPTHLIKTRGQQATLRCSPISGHTSVYWYQQALGLGLQFLLWYDEGEERNRGNFPPRFSGRQFPNYSSELNVNALELEDSALYLCASSEFGQGTTDTQYFGPGTRLTVL.

The CDR3 DNA reads TGCGCCAGCAGCCAATCAACCGGACAGTCCTACAATGAGCAGTTCTTC. It yields the protein CASSQSTGQSYNEQFF. J is TRBJ2-1 and V is TRBV4-3, with D maybe TRBD1 (6 bases). V was clipped by 2 bases and J by 1 base, with 12 bases between them. CDR3 length equals 16 residues. Germline values: CDR1 LGHNA, CDR2 YSLEER.

V usage is TRBV29-1 and J usage is TRBJ2-3; TRBD1 is a possible D gene (6 bases). The V gene's germline CDR1 is SQVTM and CDR2 ANQGSEA. V dropped 1 base and J dropped 0 bases, with 11 bases sitting between them. This CDR3 spans 15 amino acids. The CDR3 reads CSVEGGQVSTDTQYF. The CDR3 nucleotides are TGCAGCGTTGAAGGGGGGCAGGTCAGCACAGATACGCAGTATTTT.

The chain links TRBV7-3 to TRBJ1-1, with unresolved D. V was cut by 4 bases and J by 4 bases, with 10 bases left in between. The germline CDR1 and CDR2 sequences are SGHTA and FQGTGA. The CDR3 contains 13 residues. CDR3: CASSSDTSTEAFF. The CDR3 DNA reads as TGTGCCAGCAGCTCCGACACCAGCACTGAAGCTTTCTTT.

The chain combines TRBV5-1 with TRBJ1-4; D may be TRBD1 (5 bases). Germline V lookup: CDR1 SGHRS, CDR2 YFSETQ. The length of the CDR3 is 15 residues. V lost 0 bases and J 7 bases, leaving 13 bases between the germline ends. CDR3 nucleotides: TGCGCCAGCAGCTTGGCCGGGGCGGGGGGTGAAAAACTGTTTTTT. Translated: CASSLAGAGGEKLFF.

The V call is TRBV2, the J call TRBJ2-7; 7 bases align to TRBD1. V dropped 8 bases and J dropped 0; count of bases not matched to a gene: 1. The CDR3 is 12 residues long. Looked up from germline, CDR1 is SNHLY and CDR2 is FYNNEI. CDR3 loop: CASDRDSYEQYF. As DNA, the CDR3 is TGTGCCAGCGACAGGGACTCCTACGAGCAGTACTTC.

The chain combines TRBV7-2 with TRBJ1-1; unclear D gene. Trimming took 1 base from V and 0 from J, leaving 9 bases between them. This CDR3 comprises 15 residues. The germline CDR1 and CDR2 sequences are SGHTA and FQGNSA. Here the CDR3 DNA reads TGTGCCAGCAGCTTAGTCCGGGGATTGAACACTGAAGCTTTCTTT. Translation: CASSLVRGLNTEAFF.

This clone was picked up one time. CDR3 region: CASRDGQDPYNEQFF. CDR3 sequence (DNA): TGTGCCAGCAGAGATGGGCAGGACCCCTACAATGAGCAGTTCTTC. The J gene is TRBJ2-1, the V gene TRBV9; D is ambiguous. The ends were cut back, 5 bases at V and 2 bases at J, with 14 bases in the middle. In germline, CDR1 is SGDLS, CDR2 YYNGEE. The length of the CDR3 is 15 residues.

The chain carries TRBV7-8 and TRBJ1-5; tentative D call: TRBD1 (6 bases). The length of the CDR3 is 17 residues. Germline V gene sequence: CDR1 SGHVS, CDR2 FQNEAQ. V lost 2 bases to trimming and J lost 5 bases, with 19 bases between them. The CDR3, as DNA: TGTGCCAGCAGCTTATGGGTCCGGGACATTGGGGATCAGCCCCAGCATTTT. It yields the protein CASSLWVRDIGDQPQHF.

J is TRBJ2-5 and V is TRBV14; 9 bases line up with TRBD1. Germline V CDR1 and CDR2: SGHDN, FVKESK. With V trimmed by 3 bases and J by 4 bases, 6 bases remained unmatched. This CDR3 is built from 15 residues. The CDR3: CASSQGRQGGETQYF. CDR3 coding DNA: TGTGCCAGCAGCCAGGGGAGACAGGGGGGAGAGACCCAGTACTTC.

This clone appeared once. The chain recombines TRBV10-3 with TRBJ1-5; 10 bases map to TRBD1. Germline V lookup: CDR1 ENHRY, CDR2 SYGVKD. The V segment lost 10 bases and the J segment 5 bases; nucleotides outside the gene matches: 5. This CDR3 comprises 13 residues. CDR3 loop: CATWTGGYQPQHF. CDR3 nucleotide sequence: TGTGCCACGTGGACAGGGGGATATCAGCCCCAGCATTTT.

The chain uses TRBV4-1 and TRBJ2-2; TRBD1 matches at 7 bases. The CDR3 contains 18 residues. Germline lookup yields CDR1 MGHRA and CDR2 YSYEKL. After removal of 1 base from V and 5 bases from J, the junction contained 13 bases not matched to a gene. For the CDR3, the DNA is TGCGCCAGCAGCCAAGTCCCCATTGGACAGGATGTTACCGGGGAGCTGTTTTTT. Protein product: CASSQVPIGQDVTGELFF.

The chain carries TRBV5-6 and TRBJ2-1; TRBD2 matches 7 bases. Losses at the gene ends were 3 bases for V and 6 bases for J; bases not matched to a gene: 3. The CDR3 runs to 13 residues. In germline, CDR1 is SGHDT, CDR2 YYEEEE. CDR3 residues: CASSYPSGNEQFF. The CDR3 DNA is TGTGCCAGCAGCTACCCTAGCGGCAATGAGCAGTTCTTC. Drawing the rest from reference TRBV5-6 and TRBJ2-1, the complete variable domain is DAGVTQSPTHLIKTRGQQVTLRCSPKSGHDTVSWYQQALGQGPQFIFQYYEEEERQRGNFPDRFSGHQFPNYSSELNVNALLLGDSALYLCASSYPSGNEQFFGPGTRLTVL.

The chain combines TRBV6-1 with TRBJ1-1; D is undetermined. The germline CDR1 and CDR2 sequences are MNHNS and SASEGT. The CDR3 spans 15 residues. Trimming stripped 1 base from V and 5 bases from J, with 14 bases between. The CDR3 loop is CASSEDGITLTEAFF. The CDR3 bases are TGTGCCAGCAGTGAAGACGGTATAACCTTGACTGAAGCTTTCTTT.

This clone was recorded once. The J gene is TRBJ2-6, the V gene TRBV27, with D unclear. Trimming cost V 5 bases and J 0 bases, with 11 bases left between them. The germline gives CDR1 MNHEY, CDR2 SMNVEV (reference sequence). CDR3 size: 16 residues. CDR3 residues: CASSPRVISGANVLTF. CDR3 bases: TGTGCCAGCAGTCCCCGAGTTATCTCTGGGGCCAACGTCCTGACTTTC.

V usage is TRBV4-3 and J usage is TRBJ2-7, with 7 bases lining up with TRBD2. The V segment lost 4 bases and the J segment 5 bases; nucleotides outside the gene matches: 5. The V gene's germline CDR1 is LGHNA and CDR2 YSLEER. This CDR3 comprises 13 residues. The CDR3 region is CASSLGRGHEQYF. DNA for the CDR3: TGCGCCAGCAGCCTGGGGAGGGGCCACGAGCAGTACTTC.

The gene calls are TRBV5-5 and TRBJ2-7, with D perhaps TRBD2 (7 bases). Trimming shortened V by 4 bases and J by 4 bases, and 24 bases separated the two germline ends. Per germline, CDR1 SGHKS and CDR2 YYEKEE (reference sequence). The length of the CDR3 is 17 residues. The CDR3, as DNA: TGTGCCAGCAGCCTACGTTTAAGTGTCGGGGGGCTATACGAGCAGTACTTC. Its protein product is CASSLRLSVGGLYEQYF.

The gene calls are TRBV4-2 and TRBJ1-2; the D gene is possibly TRBD1 (5 bases). Trimming took off 1 base at V and 5 bases at J, with 11 bases between the two ends. In germline, CDR1 is LGHNA, CDR2 YNFKEQ. This CDR3 spans 14 amino acids. The DNA of the CDR3 is TGTGCCAGCAGCCAAGGAAGGGGCGGATATGGCTACACCTTC. It encodes CASSQGRGGYGYTF.

V usage is TRBV19 and J usage is TRBJ1-1, with no clear D. The germline V gene encodes CDR1 LNHDA and CDR2 SQIVND (reference sequence). The ends were cut back, 6 bases at V and 0 bases at J, with 8 bases in the middle. The CDR3 contains 13 residues. The CDR3 loop is CASSSGLNTEAFF. The CDR3 DNA follows: TGTGCCAGTAGCTCCGGGCTGAACACTGAAGCTTTCTTT.

The genes are TRBV6-1 and TRBJ2-3; 12 bases are shared with TRBD2. V lost 1 base, J lost 0 bases, and 14 bases stayed unmatched. This CDR3 contains 21 residues. Germline V gene data show CDR1 as MNHNS and CDR2 as SASEGT. The CDR3 region is CASSEEFLALAGGPSTDTQYF. DNA of the CDR3: TGTGCCAGCAGTGAAGAATTCCTCGCACTAGCGGGGGGACCTAGCACAGATACGCAGTATTTT.